This is a list of T cell receptor beta chains from one sample in a study of T-cell reconstitution after alpha-beta-depleted transplantation in children. TCRdb re-derived calls from the PCR reads in MiXCR, one entry per CDR3 protein. The data contain about 640,000 distinct CDR3 sequences, over 15% of them singletons. The sequencing here drew on PBMCs from the stem cell graft donor, taken from the stem cell graft. These receptor sequences come from a human donor who donated a stem cell graft to a child with acute myeloid leukemia. The CDR3 runs from the conserved cysteine through the conserved F or W. A D gene is named only where the DNA matches it firmly. Clone size, where shown, is once, few, many, or a class for clones that have expanded.

v_call	clone_size	d_call	j_call	cdr3_aa	cdr3_nt
TRBV27	-	-	TRBJ1-5	CASSFRGGSQPQHF	TGTGCCAGCAGTTTTAGAGGGGGGAGTCAGCCCCAGCATTTT
TRBV20-1	many	-	TRBJ2-4	CSAREGLKNIQYF	TGCAGTGCTAGAGAGGGTCTTAAAAACATTCAGTACTTC
TRBV5-5	few	TRBD1	TRBJ2-2	CASSKWTGDGVGELFF	TGTGCCAGCAGCAAGTGGACAGGGGATGGGGTCGGGGAGCTGTTTTTT
TRBV11-2	few	TRBD1	TRBJ2-2	CASSLELGGTGTGELFF	TGTGCCAGCAGCTTAGAGTTGGGCGGGACAGGGACCGGGGAGCTGTTTTTT
TRBV5-6	-	-	TRBJ2-5	CASSLQPSSETQYF	TGTGCCAGCAGCTTGCAGCCTAGCTCAGAGACCCAGTACTTC
TRBV7-3	few	TRBD2	TRBJ2-3	CASSSPLSTSGGNTQYF	TGTGCCAGCAGCTCCCCCTTAAGTACTAGCGGGGGGAACACGCAGTATTTT
TRBV6-5	many	-	TRBJ1-1	CASSYSTGTEAFF	TGTGCCAGCAGTTACTCCACAGGAACTGAAGCTTTCTTT
TRBV30	-	-	TRBJ1-5	CAWGRDTNQPQHF	TGTGCCTGGGGGAGGGACACCAATCAGCCCCAGCATTTT
TRBV12-3/TRBV12-4	-	-	TRBJ1-1	CASSFRRSEAFF	TGTGCCAGCAGTTTTCGGCGGAGTGAAGCTTTCTTT
TRBV18	once	-	TRBJ2-6	CASSPLRYSGANVLTF	TGTGCCAGCTCACCACTCCGGTACTCTGGGGCCAACGTCCTGACTTTC
TRBV20-1	many	TRBD2	TRBJ2-7	CSARNSGGSYEQYF	TGCAGTGCCCGCAATAGCGGGGGGTCCTACGAGCAGTACTTC
TRBV4-3	-	-	TRBJ1-2	CASSQVLGANYGYTF	TGCGCCAGCAGCCAAGTATTGGGGGCTAACTATGGCTACACCTTC
TRBV5-6	few	-	TRBJ1-1	CASSPSDATEAFF	TGTGCCAGCAGCCCGAGTGACGCAACTGAAGCTTTCTTT
TRBV7-3	few	-	TRBJ1-3	CASSVRVSTTTIYF	TGTGCCAGCAGCGTTCGGGTCTCGACAACCACCATATATTTT
TRBV20-1	once	-	TRBJ2-1	CSANGEADQQFF	TGCAGTGCCAATGGCGAAGCGGATCAGCAGTTCTTC
TRBV5-6	few	TRBD1	TRBJ2-1	CASSLVTGLAYNEQFF	TGTGCCAGCAGCTTGGTGACAGGGTTGGCCTACAATGAGCAGTTCTTC
TRBV7-8	few	TRBD1	TRBJ2-1	CASRGTGEYNEQFF	TGTGCCAGCAGGGGGACAGGCGAATACAATGAGCAGTTCTTC
TRBV7-9	-	-	TRBJ2-6	CASTPVSGANVLTF	TGTGCCAGCACCCCAGTTTCTGGGGCCAACGTCCTGACTTTC
TRBV6-4	few	TRBD1	TRBJ2-1	CASSATGDYNEQFF	TGTGCCAGCAGTGCGACAGGGGACTACAATGAGCAGTTCTTC
TRBV7-9	-	-	TRBJ1-1	CASSLAQGFTEAFF	TGTGCCAGCAGCTTAGCGCAGGGTTTCACTGAAGCTTTCTTT
TRBV20-1	-	TRBD1	TRBJ2-7	CSAIRGQDLWEQYF	TGCAGTGCTATCAGAGGACAGGACCTTTGGGAGCAGTACTTC
TRBV3-1	-	TRBD2	TRBJ2-3	CAFCLVQQSSGGGDTQYF	TGTGCCTTCTGTTTGGTCCAGCAGTCTAGCGGGGGTGGAGATACGCAGTATTTT
TRBV2	-	-	TRBJ2-1	CASSDPGLSSTYNEQFF	TGTGCCAGCAGTGATCCCGGGTTGAGCAGCACCTACAATGAGCAGTTCTTC
TRBV5-6	-	-	TRBJ2-3	CASSPVVAGETDTQYF	TGTGCCAGCAGCCCGGTAGTTGCAGGGGAGACAGATACGCAGTATTTT
TRBV20-1	many	TRBD2	TRBJ2-1	CSARGGREQFF	TGCAGTGCCCGGGGGGGTCGTGAGCAGTTCTTC
TRBV15	few	-	TRBJ2-7	CATSRNPPSTDLVEQYF	TGTGCCACCAGCAGGAATCCTCCCTCGACAGATCTCGTGGAGCAGTACTTC
TRBV20-1	many	-	TRBJ1-1	CSARDPGRKNTEAFF	TGCAGTGCTAGAGACCCGGGACGGAAGAACACTGAAGCTTTCTTT
TRBV20-1	-	TRBD1	TRBJ2-7	CSVPGQGSYEQYF	TGCAGTGTTCCGGGACAGGGCTCCTACGAGCAGTACTTC
TRBV5-1	-	-	TRBJ2-4	CASSMGVSKNIQYF	TGCGCCAGCAGCATGGGTGTGTCCAAAAACATTCAGTACTTC
TRBV30	many	-	TRBJ2-1	CASEQFRVSYNEQFF	TGTGCATCGGAACAATTCAGGGTCTCCTACAATGAGCAGTTCTTC
TRBV24-1	few	TRBD2	TRBJ2-5	CATSVLAGTQETQYF	TGTGCCACCAGTGTCCTAGCGGGGACTCAAGAGACCCAGTACTTC
TRBV5-1	-	TRBD2	TRBJ2-1	CASSLRSGGRNEQFF	TGCGCCAGCAGCTTGAGGAGCGGGGGTAGAAATGAGCAGTTCTTC
TRBV20-1	many	-	TRBJ1-5	CSAEDSPIFNQPQHF	TGCAGTGCTGAGGACAGCCCCATTTTTAATCAGCCCCAGCATTTT
TRBV12-3/TRBV12-4	-	TRBD1	TRBJ1-5	CASSPKDRANQPQHF	TGTGCCAGCAGTCCTAAGGACAGGGCTAATCAGCCCCAGCATTTT
TRBV28	few	-	TRBJ2-5	CASRPPGEGDGETQYF	TGTGCCAGCAGGCCACCGGGAGAAGGGGACGGAGAGACCCAGTACTTC
TRBV5-5	many	-	TRBJ2-5	CASSPAPQVTQYF	TGTGCCAGCAGCCCGGCCCCGCAGGTGACCCAGTACTTC